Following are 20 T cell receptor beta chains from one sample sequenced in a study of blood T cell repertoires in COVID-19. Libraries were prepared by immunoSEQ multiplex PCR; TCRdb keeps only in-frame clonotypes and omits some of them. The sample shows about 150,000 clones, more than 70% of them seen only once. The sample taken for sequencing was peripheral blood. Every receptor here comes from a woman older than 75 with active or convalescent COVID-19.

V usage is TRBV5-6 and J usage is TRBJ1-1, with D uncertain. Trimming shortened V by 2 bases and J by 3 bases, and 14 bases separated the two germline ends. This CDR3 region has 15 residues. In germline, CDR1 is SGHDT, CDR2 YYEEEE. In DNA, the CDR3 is TGTGCCAGCAGCTTTATCCCCGAAACACACACTGAAGCTTTCTTT. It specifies CASSFIPETHTEAFF.

The CDR3 DNA is TGTGCCAGCACCCCCTCGGGGGTTAACACTGAAGCTTTCTTT. This encodes CASTPSGVNTEAFF. The chain carries TRBV27 and TRBJ1-1; tentative D call: TRBD1 (5 bases). V was trimmed by 7 bases and J by 2 bases, leaving 14 bases between them. Germline V gene lookup returns CDR1 MNHEY and CDR2 SMNVEV (reference sequence). There are 14 residues in the CDR3.

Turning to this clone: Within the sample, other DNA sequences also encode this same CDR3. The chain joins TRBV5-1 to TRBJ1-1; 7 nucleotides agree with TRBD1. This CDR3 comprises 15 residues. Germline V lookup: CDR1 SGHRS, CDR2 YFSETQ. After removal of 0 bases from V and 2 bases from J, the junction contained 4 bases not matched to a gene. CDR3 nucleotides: TGCGCCAGCAGCTTGGGGACAGGCGTTAACACTGAAGCTTTCTTT. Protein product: CASSLGTGVNTEAFF.

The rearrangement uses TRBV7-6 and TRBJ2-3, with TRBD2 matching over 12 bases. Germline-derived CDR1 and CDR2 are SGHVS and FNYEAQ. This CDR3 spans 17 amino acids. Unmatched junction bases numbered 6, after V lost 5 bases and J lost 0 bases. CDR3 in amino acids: CASSRRTSGASTDTQYF. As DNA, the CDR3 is TGTGCCAGCAGCCGTAGGACTAGCGGGGCTAGCACAGATACGCAGTATTTT.

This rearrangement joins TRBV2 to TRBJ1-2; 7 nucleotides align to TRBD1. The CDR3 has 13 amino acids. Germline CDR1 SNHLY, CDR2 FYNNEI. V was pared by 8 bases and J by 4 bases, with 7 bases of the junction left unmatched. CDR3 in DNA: TGTGCCAGCGAAGGGGGCAAGGGCTATGGCTACACCTTC. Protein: CASEGGKGYGYTF.

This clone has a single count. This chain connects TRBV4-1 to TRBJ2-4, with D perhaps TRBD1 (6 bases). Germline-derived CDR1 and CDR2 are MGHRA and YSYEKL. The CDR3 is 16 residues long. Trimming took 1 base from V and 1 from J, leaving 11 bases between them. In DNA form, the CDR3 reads TGCGCCAGCAGCCAAGTGGACCAGGGGGCCAAAAACATTCAGTACTTC. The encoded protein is CASSQVDQGAKNIQYF.

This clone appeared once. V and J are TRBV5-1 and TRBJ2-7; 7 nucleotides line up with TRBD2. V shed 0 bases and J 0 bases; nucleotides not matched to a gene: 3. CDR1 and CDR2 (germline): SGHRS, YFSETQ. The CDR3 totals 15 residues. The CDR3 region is CASSLGGRASYEQYF. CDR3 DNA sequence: TGCGCCAGCAGCTTGGGTGGGAGGGCCTCCTACGAGCAGTACTTC.

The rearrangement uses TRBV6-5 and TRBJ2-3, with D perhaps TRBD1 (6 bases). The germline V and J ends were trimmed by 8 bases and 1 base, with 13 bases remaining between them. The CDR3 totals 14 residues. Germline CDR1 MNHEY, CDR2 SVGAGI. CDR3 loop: CASGQRTGTDTQYF. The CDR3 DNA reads TGTGCCAGCGGTCAAAGGACAGGCACAGATACGCAGTATTTT.

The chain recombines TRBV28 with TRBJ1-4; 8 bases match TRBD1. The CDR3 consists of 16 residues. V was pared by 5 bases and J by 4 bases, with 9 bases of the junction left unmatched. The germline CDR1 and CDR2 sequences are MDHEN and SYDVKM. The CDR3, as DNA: TGTGCCAGCAGTCAGGAAACAGGGGGAGGTAATGAAAAACTGTTTTTT. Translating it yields CASSQETGGGNEKLFF.

CDR3 protein: CASQGQGNSNQPQHF. DNA for the CDR3: TGTGCCAGCCAGGGACAGGGGAATAGCAATCAGCCCCAGCATTTT. The V and J genes are TRBV6-5 and TRBJ1-5, with 10 bases that match TRBD1. This CDR3 spans 15 amino acids. Germline CDR1 is MNHEY and CDR2 is SVGAGI. The J segment lost 0 bases and the V segment lost 8 bases, leaving 4 bases of the junction unmatched.

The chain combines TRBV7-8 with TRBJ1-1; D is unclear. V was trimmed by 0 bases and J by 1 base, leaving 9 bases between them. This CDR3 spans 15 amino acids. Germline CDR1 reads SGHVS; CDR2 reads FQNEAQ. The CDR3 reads CASSLAEGRNTEAFF. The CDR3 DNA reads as TGTGCCAGCAGCTTAGCTGAGGGCCGGAACACTGAAGCTTTCTTT. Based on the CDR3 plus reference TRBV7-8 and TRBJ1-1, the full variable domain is GAGVSQSPRYKVAKRGQDVALRCDPISGHVSLFWYQQALGQGPEFLTYFQNEAQLDKSGLPSDRFFAERPEGSVSTLKIQRTQQEDSAVYLCASSLAEGRNTEAFFGQGTRLTVV.

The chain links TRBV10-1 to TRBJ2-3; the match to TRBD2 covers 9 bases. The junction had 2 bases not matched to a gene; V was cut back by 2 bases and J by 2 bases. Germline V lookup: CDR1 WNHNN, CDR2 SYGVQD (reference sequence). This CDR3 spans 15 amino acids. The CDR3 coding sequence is TGCGCCAGCAGTGAGCGCGGGAGGGTCACAGATACGCAGTATTTT. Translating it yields CASSERGRVTDTQYF.

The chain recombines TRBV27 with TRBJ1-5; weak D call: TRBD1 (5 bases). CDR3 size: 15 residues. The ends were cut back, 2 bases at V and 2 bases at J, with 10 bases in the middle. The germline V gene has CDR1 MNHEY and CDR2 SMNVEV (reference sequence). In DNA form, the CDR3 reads TGTGCCAGCAGTTTAACCTCGACAGGCAATCAGCCCCAGCATTTT. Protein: CASSLTSTGNQPQHF.

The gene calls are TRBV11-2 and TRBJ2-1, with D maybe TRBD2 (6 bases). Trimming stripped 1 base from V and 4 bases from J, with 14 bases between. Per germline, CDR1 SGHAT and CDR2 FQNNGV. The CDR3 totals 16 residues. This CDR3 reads CASSLVTGVGYNEQFF. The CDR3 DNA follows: TGTGCCAGCAGCTTAGTTACGGGAGTGGGGTACAATGAGCAGTTCTTC.

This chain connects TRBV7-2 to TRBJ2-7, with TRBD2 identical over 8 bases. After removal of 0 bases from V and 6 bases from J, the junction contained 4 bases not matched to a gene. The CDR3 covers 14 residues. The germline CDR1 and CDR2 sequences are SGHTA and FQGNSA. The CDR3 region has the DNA TGTGCCAGCAGCTTAGCCAGCGGGAGATCCGAGCAGTACTTC. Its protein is CASSLASGRSEQYF.

The CDR3 here is CASSFSEPGNEQFF. Written as DNA, the CDR3 is TGCGCCAGCAGCTTTTCGGAACCGGGGAATGAGCAGTTCTTC. The V gene is TRBV5-1, the J gene TRBJ2-1, with D possibly TRBD2 on 5 matching bases. Trimming removed 2 bases from V and 7 bases from J, with 13 bases in between. CDR3 length equals 14 residues. Looked up from germline, CDR1 is SGHRS and CDR2 is YFSETQ. Full variable domain (missing parts from reference TRBV5-1 and TRBJ2-1): KAGVTQTPRYLIKTRGQQVTLSCSPISGHRSVSWYQQTPGQGLQFLFEYFSETQRNKGNFPGRFSGRQFSNSRSEMNVSTLELGDSALYLCASSFSEPGNEQFFGPGTRLTVL.

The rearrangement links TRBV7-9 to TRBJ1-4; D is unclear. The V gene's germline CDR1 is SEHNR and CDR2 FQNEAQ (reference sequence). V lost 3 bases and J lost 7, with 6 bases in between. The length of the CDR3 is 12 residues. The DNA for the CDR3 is TGTGCCAGCAGCTTGTCCGTTGAAAAACTGTTTTTT. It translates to CASSLSVEKLFF.

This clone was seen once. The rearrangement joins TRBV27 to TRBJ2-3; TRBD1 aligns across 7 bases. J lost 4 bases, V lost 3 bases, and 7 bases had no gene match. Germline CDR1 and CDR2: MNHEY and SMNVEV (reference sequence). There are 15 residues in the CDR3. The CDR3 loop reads CASSFRTGSADTQYF. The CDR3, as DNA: TGTGCCAGCAGTTTCCGGACAGGTTCCGCAGATACGCAGTATTTT.

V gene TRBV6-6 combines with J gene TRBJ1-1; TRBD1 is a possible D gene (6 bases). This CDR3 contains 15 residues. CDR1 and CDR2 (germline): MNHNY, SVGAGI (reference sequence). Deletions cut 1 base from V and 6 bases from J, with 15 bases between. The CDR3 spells CASSYLAGVVAEAFF. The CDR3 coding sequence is TGTGCCAGCAGTTACTTAGCAGGGGTGGTCGCTGAAGCTTTCTTT.

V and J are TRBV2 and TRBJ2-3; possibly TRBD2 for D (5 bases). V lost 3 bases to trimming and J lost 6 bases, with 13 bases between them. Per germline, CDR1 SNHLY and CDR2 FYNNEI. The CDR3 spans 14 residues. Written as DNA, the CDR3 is TGTGCCAGCAGTGATCGGAGGTCGTTTGATACGCAGTATTTT. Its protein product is CASSDRRSFDTQYF.